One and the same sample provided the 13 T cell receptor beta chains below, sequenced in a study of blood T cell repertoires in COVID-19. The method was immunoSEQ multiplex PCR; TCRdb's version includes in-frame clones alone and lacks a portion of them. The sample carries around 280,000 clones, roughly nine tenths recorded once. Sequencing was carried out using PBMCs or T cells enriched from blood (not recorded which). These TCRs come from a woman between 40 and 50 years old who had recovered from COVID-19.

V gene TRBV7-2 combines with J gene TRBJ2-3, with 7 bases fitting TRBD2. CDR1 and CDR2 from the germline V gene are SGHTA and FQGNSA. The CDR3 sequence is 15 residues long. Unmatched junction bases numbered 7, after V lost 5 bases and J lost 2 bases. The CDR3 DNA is TGTGCCAGCAGCCCTTACGGGACTACCACAGATACGCAGTATTTT. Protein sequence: CASSPYGTTTDTQYF.

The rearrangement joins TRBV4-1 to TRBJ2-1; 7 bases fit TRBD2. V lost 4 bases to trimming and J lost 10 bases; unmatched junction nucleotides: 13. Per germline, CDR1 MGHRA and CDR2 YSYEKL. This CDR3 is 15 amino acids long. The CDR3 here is CASSLGASGRREQFF. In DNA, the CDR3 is TGCGCCAGCAGCCTTGGGGCTAGCGGCCGGCGGGAGCAGTTCTTC.

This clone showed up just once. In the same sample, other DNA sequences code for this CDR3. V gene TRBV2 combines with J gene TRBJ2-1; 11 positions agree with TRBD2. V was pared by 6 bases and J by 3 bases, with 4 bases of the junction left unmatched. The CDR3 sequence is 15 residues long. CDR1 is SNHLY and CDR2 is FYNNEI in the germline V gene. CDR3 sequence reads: CASSGTSGSYNEQFF. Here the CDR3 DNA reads TGTGCCAGCAGCGGGACTAGCGGAAGCTACAATGAGCAGTTCTTC.

CDR3 DNA: TGTGCCAGCAGTTCCCGACAGGGTTGGTCACCCCTCCACTTT. This gives the protein CASSSRQGWSPLHF. The chain links TRBV28 to TRBJ1-6, with TRBD1 identical over 7 bases. CDR1 is MDHEN, CDR2 SYDVKM, per germline. J gave up 10 bases and V 4 bases, and 7 bases lay outside the gene matches. The CDR3 is 14 residues long.

The CDR3 DNA sequence: TGTGCGGCGGGGGAAGTGAACACTGAAGCTTTCTTT. It is translated as CAAGEVNTEAFF. This sequence joins TRBV7-9 and TRBJ1-1, with D tentatively TRBD1 (5 bases). CDR3 length: 12 residues. Per germline, CDR1 SEHNR and CDR2 FQNEAQ (reference sequence).

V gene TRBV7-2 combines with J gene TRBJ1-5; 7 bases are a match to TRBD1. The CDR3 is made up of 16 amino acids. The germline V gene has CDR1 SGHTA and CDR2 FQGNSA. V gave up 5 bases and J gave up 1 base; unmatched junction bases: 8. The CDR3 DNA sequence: TGTGCCAGCAGCCAGGGGGTAGGATTGAGCAATCAGCCCCAGCATTTT. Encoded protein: CASSQGVGLSNQPQHF.

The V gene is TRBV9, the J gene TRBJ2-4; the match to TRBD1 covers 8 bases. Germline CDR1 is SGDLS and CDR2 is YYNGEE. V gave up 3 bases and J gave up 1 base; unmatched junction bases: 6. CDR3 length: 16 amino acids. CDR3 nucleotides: TGTGCCAGCAGCGGACGGACAGGGACGGCCAAAAACATTCAGTACTTC. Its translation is CASSGRTGTAKNIQYF.

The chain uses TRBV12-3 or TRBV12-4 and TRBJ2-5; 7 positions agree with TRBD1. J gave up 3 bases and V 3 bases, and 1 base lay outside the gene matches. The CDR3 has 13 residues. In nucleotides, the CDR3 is TGTGCCAGCAGTTTGGACAGGAAAGAGACCCAGTACTTC. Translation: CASSLDRKETQYF.

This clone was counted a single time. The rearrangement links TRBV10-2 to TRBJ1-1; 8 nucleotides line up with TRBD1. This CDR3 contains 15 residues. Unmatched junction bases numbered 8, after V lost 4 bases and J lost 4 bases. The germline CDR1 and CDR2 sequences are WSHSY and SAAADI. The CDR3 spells CASSVAGTGGTEAFF. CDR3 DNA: TGCGCCAGCAGTGTAGCCGGGACAGGCGGCACTGAAGCTTTCTTT.

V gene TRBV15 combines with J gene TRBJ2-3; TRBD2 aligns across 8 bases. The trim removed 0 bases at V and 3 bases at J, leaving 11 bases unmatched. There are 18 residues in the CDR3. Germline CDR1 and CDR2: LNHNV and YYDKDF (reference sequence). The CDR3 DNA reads TGTGCCACCAGCAGAGATCTGCAAAGCGGGAGCGGGACAGATACGCAGTATTTT. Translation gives CATSRDLQSGSGTDTQYF.

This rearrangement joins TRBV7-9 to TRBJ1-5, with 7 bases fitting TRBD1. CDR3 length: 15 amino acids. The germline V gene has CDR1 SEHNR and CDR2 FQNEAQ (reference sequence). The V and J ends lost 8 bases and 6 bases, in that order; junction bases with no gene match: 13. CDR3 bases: TGTGCCAGCGGCCCGACAGGGCCAAGAGGTCAGCCCCAGCATTTT. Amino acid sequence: CASGPTGPRGQPQHF.

The CDR3 is CAISEGQGVSSGEQYF. Here the CDR3 DNA reads TGTGCCATCAGTGAAGGACAGGGCGTAAGTTCGGGCGAGCAGTACTTC. The J gene is TRBJ2-7, the V gene TRBV10-3, with 8 bases fitting TRBD1. Germline CDR1 is ENHRY and CDR2 is SYGVKD. With V trimmed by 3 bases and J by 6 bases, 13 bases remained unmatched. The CDR3 extends over 16 amino acids.

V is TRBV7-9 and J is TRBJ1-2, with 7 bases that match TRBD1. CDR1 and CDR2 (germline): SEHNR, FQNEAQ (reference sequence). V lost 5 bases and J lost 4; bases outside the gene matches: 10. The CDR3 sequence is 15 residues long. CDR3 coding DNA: TGTGCCAGCAGCCGTACCAGACAGGGAAGCTATGGCTACACCTTC. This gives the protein CASSRTRQGSYGYTF.